This TCR beta chain was found in a study of blood T cell repertoires in COVID-19. As for the study in general: Material from acute and convalescent COVID-19 was sourced from the United States, Italy and Spain.

The ends were cut back, 6 bases at V and 5 bases at J, with 13 bases in the middle. Germline V gene data show CDR1 as MNHEY and CDR2 as SMNVEV (reference sequence). The CDR3 loop spans 13 amino acids. Two negative PCRs, clearance, or symptom resolution had been documented for recovered Cohort 3 donors. Authors' methods: Reference gene primer amplification gave nucleated cell count estimates. The assay was immunoSEQ multiplex PCR, and TCRdb's table has in-frame clones only and misses some. D and trimming come from the DNA, and the V and J calls and clone size come from that table. The sample has over 200,000 clones, about 80% seen once.

The J gene is TRBJ2-5, the V gene TRBV27, with TRBD2 as a possible D gene (7 bases). Sequencing input: PBMCs or T cells enriched from blood (not recorded which). The source is a man aged 60 to 69 who had recovered from COVID-19. For the CDR3, the DNA is TGTGCCAGCAGACGGGGGGCCGTTGAGACCCAGTACTTC. It encodes CASRRGAVETQYF.